This T cell receptor beta chain was retrieved from a study of blood T cell repertoires in COVID-19 (dated by TCRdb to the early 2020s). In terms of the full investigation: The collaborator samples originated in the United States, Italy and Spain and spanned the acute and convalescent phases of COVID-19. The material from the prospective study consisted of cDNA or gDNA derived from T cells, B-cell-depleted T cells, or PBMCs. The dataset comprised deeply sampled blood TCRbeta repertoires from subjects exposed to, actively infected with, or recovered from COVID-19. The repertoires were made available in a free public database intended to serve as a resource for research on the immune response to SARS-CoV-2. Samples were obtained from the ongoing ImmuneRACE study (first 160 participants) and from 1,254 subjects provided by 6 global collaborators. Sample metadata almost always included a de-identified subject ID, COVID-19 status, age in years and sex. Where available, HLA class I and class II types were taken from metadata supplied by the sample provider and were not determined by assay-based typing. General findings and caveats noted by the study authors: The amount of clinical and demographic metadata varied by source and participant and was provided uncurated.

For this clone: Its antigen is not yet known. No base quality information exists; no much larger clone differs at one position.

The cysteine opens and the phenylalanine closes a CDR3 of 15 amino acids. The entry retains the CDR3 DNA only, 45 bases that are in frame from base 1. V is reduced by 4 bases and J by 3 bases, leaving a spacing of 15 bases between them. CDR1 and CDR2, looked up from the germline V gene, are SGHTA and FQGTGA. Collaborating institutions collected whole blood in K2EDTA tubes following their own protocols. For TCRbeta analysis, collaborators shipped samples in one of three forms: frozen whole blood, isolated PBMCs, or DNA extracted from either of those sample types. The immunoSEQ Assay, a bias-controlled multiplex PCR, was used to amplify TCRbeta CDR3 regions from genomic DNA. The authors processed their data as follows. Within the assay, amplification of reference gene primers was used to estimate how many nucleated cells each sample contained. To quantify the absolute abundance of each unique TCRbeta CDR3 rearrangement, sequence reads were collapsed and filtered. For each sample, productive Simpson clonality was calculated as the square root of Simpson's diversity index over productive rearrangements. TCRdb provides this immuneACCESS table in a form limited to in-frame rearrangements. Some clones are lacking; in checked studies, under half of them reflect an unresolved V gene, and why the rest are absent is not known. V, J and clone size were drawn from that table, and D and trimming were deduced from the DNA. Within this sample are fewer than 60,000 clones, with around nine tenths of them counted one time only. Of the sample, 3% to 5% is held by the ten largest clones.

The source of this sequence is a middle-aged man with acute or convalescent COVID-19. Here the chain combines TRBV7-3 and TRBJ1-1; a confident D gene designation cannot be given. The specimen sequenced was peripheral blood. The CDR3 sequence is CASSSDHGWDTEAFF. The bases are TGTGCCAGCAGCTCAGACCACGGGTGGGACACTGAAGCTTTCTTT.